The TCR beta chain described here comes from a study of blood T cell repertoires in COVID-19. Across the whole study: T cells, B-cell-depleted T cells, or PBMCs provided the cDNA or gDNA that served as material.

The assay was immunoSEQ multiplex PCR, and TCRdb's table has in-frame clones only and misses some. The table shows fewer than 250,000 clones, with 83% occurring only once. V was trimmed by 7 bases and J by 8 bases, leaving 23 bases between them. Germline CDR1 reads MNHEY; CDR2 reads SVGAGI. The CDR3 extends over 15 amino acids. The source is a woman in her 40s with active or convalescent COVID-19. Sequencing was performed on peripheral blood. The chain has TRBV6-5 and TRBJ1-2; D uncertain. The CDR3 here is CASTGNTVNYKGYTF. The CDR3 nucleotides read TGTGCCAGCACAGGAAACACGGTTAATTACAAGGGCTACACCTTC.